The 32 T cell receptor beta chains given below trace back to one sample, sequenced in a study of shared T cell receptors in the human thymus listed by TCRdb under 2021. Library preparation was by the immunoSEQ multiplex PCR assay. In its TCRdb copy, this immuneACCESS table keeps in-frame sequences only and misses some clones. Where compared with another copy, unresolved V genes explain less than half of these, and the others have no known cause. This sample comprises around 730,000 clones, 70% to 90% of them detected only once. The biggest ten clones account for roughly 0.01% of the sample. The same sample was also studied in work on human thymus T cells.

The sequencing input was thymocytes. These receptors were collected from a girl under three years old with a congenital heart defect. Donor details come from another sample of the same person, matched by shared clones.

The chain carries TRBV7-6 and TRBJ2-1, with 7 bases identical to TRBD1. The CDR3 has 15 amino acids. CDR1 is SGHVS and CDR2 is FNYEAQ in the germline V gene. Trimming cost V 3 bases and J 5 bases; bases outside gene matches: 7. The CDR3 region is CASSLPGQQDNEQFF. As DNA, the CDR3 is TGTGCCAGCAGCTTGCCGGGACAGCAAGACAATGAGCAGTTCTTC. The whole variable domain, filled in from reference TRBV7-6 and TRBJ2-1, reads GAGVSQSPRYKVTKRGQDVALRCDPISGHVSLYWYRQALGQGPEFLTYFNYEAQQDKSGLPNDRFSAERPEGSISTLTIQRTEQRDSAMYRCASSLPGQQDNEQFFGPGTRLTVL.

This chain connects TRBV5-1 to TRBJ1-1; TRBD1 aligns across 7 bases. This CDR3 has 15 amino acids. Looked up from germline, CDR1 is SGHRS and CDR2 is YFSETQ. Losses at the gene ends were 3 bases for V and 0 bases for J; bases not matched to a gene: 5. Written as DNA, the CDR3 is TGCGCCAGCAGCTGGGACAGATACATGAACACTGAAGCTTTCTTT. Protein product: CASSWDRYMNTEAFF.

The J gene is TRBJ1-1, the V gene TRBV5-4; D not certain. This CDR3 has 14 amino acids. CDR1 is SGHNT, CDR2 YYREEE, per germline (reference sequence). V shed 2 bases and J shed 2 bases, with 10 bases lying between them. CDR3 in amino acids: CASSFGAVNTEAFF. The CDR3 DNA is TGTGCCAGCAGCTTCGGAGCGGTAAACACTGAAGCTTTCTTT.

This chain links TRBV6-5 with TRBJ1-1; no clear D. Trimming left V 2 bases short and J 7 bases short, with 14 bases between. CDR1 and CDR2 from the germline V gene are MNHEY and SVGAGI. The CDR3 runs to 14 residues. The CDR3 reads CASSYVDRSGEAFF. CDR3 DNA sequence: TGTGCCAGCAGTTACGTGGATAGGTCAGGTGAAGCTTTCTTT.

DNA for the CDR3: TGTGCCAGCAGCGCCGGACAGGGAAAAAGGGGCACTGAAGCTTTCTTT. Translating it yields CASSAGQGKRGTEAFF. This chain joins TRBV7-8 and TRBJ1-1; 8 bases agree with TRBD1. The V gene end was trimmed by 5 bases and the J gene end by 4 bases; junction bases not matched to a gene: 12. The length of the CDR3 is 16 residues. From germline, CDR1 is SGHVS and CDR2 FQNEAQ.

CDR3 amino acids: CASSEPWGGAYYYEQYF. Here the CDR3 DNA reads TGCGCCAGCAGTGAGCCCTGGGGCGGGGCCTATTACTACGAGCAGTACTTC. The V gene is TRBV10-2, the J gene TRBJ2-7; D possibly corresponds to TRBD2 (6 bases). V lost 2 bases, J lost 3 bases, and 20 bases lay in between. The CDR3 length is 17 residues. Germline V gene data show CDR1 as WSHSY and CDR2 as SAAADI.

There are a few counts of this clone. The chain couples TRBV6-5 to TRBJ2-7, with D uncertain. The V and J ends lost 10 bases and 3 bases respectively, with 10 bases between them. The CDR3 consists of 11 residues. CDR1 and CDR2 (germline): MNHEY, SVGAGI. The CDR3 spells CATKRHYEQYF. The CDR3, as DNA: TGTGCCACCAAGAGACACTACGAGCAGTACTTC.

This chain links TRBV2 with TRBJ1-2; D unresolved. The V and J ends lost 7 bases and 3 bases respectively, with 18 bases between them. The CDR3 sequence is 15 residues long. From germline, CDR1 is SNHLY and CDR2 FYNNEI. In DNA, the CDR3 is TGTGCCAGCAACTTAGATCCCATCGGGGACTATGGCTACACCTTC. This codes for CASNLDPIGDYGYTF.

This chain connects TRBV27 to TRBJ2-4, with D perhaps TRBD1 (5 bases). The CDR3 extends over 18 amino acids. In germline, CDR1 is MNHEY, CDR2 SMNVEV (reference sequence). Trimming left V 3 bases short and J 1 base short, with 19 bases between. The CDR3 sequence is CASSFKPQGIWAKNIQYF. The CDR3, as DNA: TGTGCCAGCAGTTTTAAGCCCCAGGGAATTTGGGCCAAAAACATTCAGTACTTC.

V gene TRBV25-1 combines with J gene TRBJ2-6; possibly TRBD1 for D (5 bases). This CDR3 has 15 residues. Trimming took 6 bases from V and 0 from J, leaving 9 bases between them. The germline CDR1 and CDR2 sequences are MGHDK and SYGVNS. This CDR3 is CASRDKRSGANVLTF. The CDR3, as DNA: TGTGCCAGCAGGGACAAGCGCTCTGGGGCCAACGTCCTGACTTTC.

The rearrangement uses TRBV5-1 and TRBJ2-7, with a possible D match to TRBD1 (6 bases). Germline values: CDR1 SGHRS, CDR2 YFSETQ. The length of the CDR3 is 16 residues. Trimming stripped 2 bases from V and 3 bases from J, with 18 bases between. CDR3 residues: CASSLKGQHQFYEQYF. The CDR3 coding sequence is TGCGCCAGCAGCTTAAAAGGACAGCACCAGTTCTACGAGCAGTACTTC.

The table lists this clone with a few counts. The chain carries TRBV14 and TRBJ1-2, with 8 positions matching TRBD1. The CDR3 runs to 15 residues. J lost 3 bases, V lost 2 bases, and 5 bases had no gene match. Germline CDR1 SGHDN, CDR2 FVKESK. CDR3 nucleotide sequence: TGTGCCAGCAGCCAAAGGACAGGGATTGACTATGGCTACACCTTC. Its protein product is CASSQRTGIDYGYTF.

The chain uses TRBV6-1 and TRBJ1-2; possibly TRBD1 for D (5 bases). V was clipped by 0 bases and J by 4 bases, with 15 bases between them. From germline, CDR1 is MNHNS and CDR2 SASEGT. This CDR3 has 16 amino acids. CDR3 nucleotides: TGTGCCAGCAGTGAAGCGGCCCGGAGGGGTCCCTATGGCTACACCTTC. Translating it yields CASSEAARRGPYGYTF.

This clone has a single count. The chain's CDR3 is CASSLAALYRDPNQPQHF. Written as DNA, the CDR3 is TGTGCCAGCAGTTTAGCGGCGCTTTACAGGGATCCAAATCAGCCCCAGCATTTT. The V gene is TRBV28, the J gene TRBJ1-5; tentatively, D is TRBD1 (6 bases). The germline V gene encodes CDR1 MDHEN and CDR2 SYDVKM. V lost 2 bases and J lost 4, with 21 bases in between. CDR3 length: 18 residues.

This chain links TRBV4-1 with TRBJ1-2; TRBD1 agrees at 11 bases. CDR3 length: 15 amino acids. V trimming: 4 bases; J trimming: 8 bases; junction bases outside the gene matches: 9. Germline assignment: CDR1 MGHRA and CDR2 YSYEKL. The CDR3 spells CASSPDRDRGFGYTF. For the CDR3, the DNA is TGCGCCAGCAGCCCGGACCGGGACAGGGGGTTCGGCTACACCTTC.

The chain has TRBV7-3 and TRBJ2-3; D possibly corresponds to TRBD1 (6 bases). V was clipped by 5 bases and J by 3 bases, with 21 bases between them. CDR1 is SGHTA and CDR2 is FQGTGA in the germline V gene. This CDR3 region has 17 residues. CDR3 loop: CASSQPLRGRMTDTQYF. In nucleotides, the CDR3 is TGTGCCAGCAGCCAACCTCTCAGGGGCCGAATGACAGATACGCAGTATTTT.

The chain uses TRBV18 and TRBJ1-5; 12 nucleotides agree with TRBD1. This CDR3 has 18 amino acids. V was pared by 1 base and J by 5 bases, with 9 bases of the junction left unmatched. CDR1 and CDR2 (germline): KGHSH, LQKENI. The CDR3 here is CASSPHRDRGPPDQPQHF. The CDR3 nucleotides are TGTGCCAGCTCACCACACCGGGACAGGGGGCCTCCAGATCAGCCCCAGCATTTT.

Only one count was recorded for this clone. The chain is built from TRBV4-1 and TRBJ1-5; the match to TRBD1 covers 8 bases. This CDR3 contains 13 residues. CDR1 and CDR2 from the germline V gene are MGHRA and YSYEKL. Germline trimming cut 5 bases from V and 5 bases from J; bases unmatched to any gene: 2. The CDR3 region has the DNA TGCGCCAGCAGCGGACAGGGTTATCAGCCCCAGCATTTT. It encodes CASSGQGYQPQHF.

V is TRBV10-3 and J is TRBJ1-3, with D uncertain. Germline assignment: CDR1 ENHRY and CDR2 SYGVKD. The CDR3 is 13 amino acids. With 10 bases removed from V and 0 bases from J, the gap between germline ends came to 10 bases. CDR3 in amino acids: CATARHSGNTIYF. The CDR3 bases are TGTGCCACAGCGAGGCACTCTGGAAACACCATATATTTT.

The chain combines TRBV4-1 with TRBJ1-3; unclear D gene. Per the germline V gene, CDR1 is MGHRA and CDR2 is YSYEKL. This CDR3 has 19 amino acids. Trimming took 0 bases from V and 2 from J, leaving 20 bases between them. The CDR3 sequence is CASSQDGFTFRGPGNTIYF. In DNA form, the CDR3 reads TGCGCCAGCAGCCAAGATGGATTTACGTTCCGCGGCCCTGGAAACACCATATATTTT.

V is TRBV5-4 and J is TRBJ1-2; TRBD1 agrees at 7 bases. The CDR3 extends over 13 amino acids. Trimming removed 4 bases from V and 8 bases from J; junction bases left unmatched: 8. CDR1 and CDR2 (germline): SGHNT, YYREEE (reference sequence). The chain's CDR3 is CASSPRQGQGYTF. Written as DNA, the CDR3 is TGTGCCAGCAGCCCAAGACAGGGCCAAGGCTACACCTTC.

This chain connects TRBV7-9 to TRBJ2-5; 8 bases fit TRBD2. The CDR3 sequence is 14 residues long. With 5 bases clipped from V and 6 bases from J, the junction kept 8 bases outside the gene matches. Germline loops: CDR1 SEHNR, CDR2 FQNEAQ (reference sequence). CDR3 residues: CASSPPGGGQTQYF. The CDR3 nucleotides read TGTGCCAGCAGCCCCCCCGGGGGGGGGCAGACCCAGTACTTC.

The chain links TRBV14 to TRBJ1-2, with TRBD1 matching over 9 bases. Germline lookup yields CDR1 SGHDN and CDR2 FVKESK. J lost 5 bases, V lost 3 bases, and 7 bases had no gene match. The CDR3 has 15 amino acids. In DNA form, the CDR3 reads TGTGCCAGCAGCCACGGGACAGGGAAGGATTATGGCTACACCTTC. Translated: CASSHGTGKDYGYTF.

The CDR3 loop reads CASSHRVGDSPLHF. For the CDR3, the DNA is TGTGCCAGCAGTCACAGGGTTGGTGATTCACCCCTCCACTTT. The chain employs TRBV6-6 and TRBJ1-6; tentative D call: TRBD1 (6 bases). Trimming pared 5 bases from V and 8 bases from J, leaving 13 bases between. The CDR3 consists of 14 residues. Germline-derived CDR1 and CDR2 are MNHNY and SVGAGI (reference sequence).

CDR3 in amino acids: CASSLVSFQPQHF. CDR3 nucleotide sequence: TGTGCCAGCAGTTTAGTCTCGTTCCAGCCCCAGCATTTT. The gene calls are TRBV28 and TRBJ1-5; D remains ambiguous. The CDR3 has 13 amino acids. V lost 2 bases to trimming and J lost 7 bases, with 9 bases between them. Germline CDR1 is MDHEN and CDR2 is SYDVKM.

The CDR3 region has the DNA TGTGCCAGCACGCTCGGGGGGCCGTCCTACGAGCAGTACTTC. Translating gives CASTLGGPSYEQYF. The chain has TRBV28 and TRBJ2-7, with D perhaps matching TRBD2 (7 bases). Looked up from germline, CDR1 is MDHEN and CDR2 is SYDVKM. This CDR3 has 14 amino acids. The V and J ends lost 7 bases and 1 base respectively, with 14 bases between them.

This CDR3 reads CASRRDSNTIYF. The CDR3 bases are TGCGCCAGCAGGAGGGACTCCAACACCATATATTTT. The V call is TRBV5-1, the J call TRBJ1-3; the D gene is possibly TRBD1 (5 bases). Trimming removed 5 bases from V and 7 bases from J, with 10 bases in between. Germline-derived CDR1 and CDR2 are SGHRS and YFSETQ. The CDR3 runs to 12 residues.

This clone has just a few counts. The V call is TRBV19, the J call TRBJ2-7; TRBD1 matches at 7 bases. The J segment lost 5 bases and the V segment lost 6 bases, leaving 10 bases of the junction unmatched. Germline V CDR1 and CDR2: LNHDA, SQIVND (reference sequence). The length of the CDR3 is 14 residues. The chain's CDR3 is CASSKTGFLDEQYF. As DNA, the CDR3 is TGTGCCAGTAGCAAGACAGGGTTTCTGGACGAGCAGTACTTC.

The V call is TRBV5-1, the J call TRBJ1-2, with D possibly being TRBD1 (6 bases). Trimming removed 4 bases at V and 3 bases at J, with 13 bases between. Germline assignment: CDR1 SGHRS and CDR2 YFSETQ. The CDR3 contains 14 residues. CDR3 sequence (DNA): TGCGCCAGCAGCCTCCGGGACACAGACTATGGCTACACCTTC. Encoded protein: CASSLRDTDYGYTF.

The chain carries TRBV13 and TRBJ2-3, with 10 bases identical to TRBD2. Germline trimming cut 5 bases from V and 2 bases from J; bases unmatched to any gene: 7. Germline CDR1 PRHDT, CDR2 FYEKMQ (reference sequence). The CDR3 sequence is 16 residues long. CDR3 coding DNA: TGTGCCAGCAGCCGTATTAGCGGGGGGACCACAGATACGCAGTATTTT. This gives the protein CASSRISGGTTDTQYF.

V and J are TRBV9 and TRBJ2-1; TRBD2 aligns across 11 bases. J was trimmed by 8 bases and V by 0 bases; bases with no gene match: 4. The germline CDR1 and CDR2 sequences are SGDLS and YYNGEE. This CDR3 is built from 15 residues. The CDR3 loop is CASSVGLAGIDEQFF. The CDR3 DNA reads TGTGCCAGCAGCGTAGGACTAGCGGGGATCGATGAGCAGTTCTTC.

The V gene is TRBV27, the J gene TRBJ2-6; 7 bases are shared with TRBD1. The germline V gene encodes CDR1 MNHEY and CDR2 SMNVEV (reference sequence). The CDR3 consists of 21 residues. Losses at the gene ends were 4 bases for V and 3 bases for J; bases not matched to a gene: 21. This chain's CDR3 is CASSSAFLDRVRSGGANVLTF. Here the CDR3 DNA reads TGTGCCAGCAGTTCCGCCTTCCTCGACAGGGTTAGGTCTGGTGGGGCCAACGTCCTGACTTTC.